Each of the 20 T cell receptor beta chains below was sequenced from the same sample in a study of shared clonotypes between healthy human individuals. Only in-frame clones appear in the TCRdb table, and some are missing; sequencing was by immunoSEQ multiplex PCR. The sample records roughly 2.5 million clones, around 94% being singletons. The sequenced sample was naive CD4+ T cells sorted from blood. Subset meaning: CD45RA+ positively selected. The receptors here all came from a man in his late teens or twenties in good health.

This chain joins TRBV19 and TRBJ2-2, with D perhaps assigned TRBD1 or TRBD2 (5 bases each). Trimming cost V 8 bases and J 0 bases, with 22 bases left between them. Germline CDR1 LNHDA, CDR2 SQIVND (reference sequence). There are 18 residues in the CDR3. CDR3 bases: TGTGCCAGTTGTTGCCCGCCGGGGCGGGTTGCGAACACCGGGGAGCTGTTTTTT. Translating it yields CASCCPPGRVANTGELFF.

This clone was seen a single time. The CDR3 DNA reads TGTGCCAGCAGCTCTACTAGAACTAGCACAGATACGCAGTATTTT. It is translated as CASSSTRTSTDTQYF. The V gene is TRBV7-3, the J gene TRBJ2-3, with D possibly matching TRBD2 (5 bases). Deletions cut 4 bases from V and 0 bases from J, with 11 bases between. CDR3 length: 15 amino acids. CDR1 is SGHTA, CDR2 FQGTGA, per germline.

This chain links TRBV7-9 with TRBJ2-2, with D tentatively TRBD2 (6 bases). V dropped 5 bases and J dropped 4 bases, with 14 bases sitting between them. The CDR3 sequence is 15 residues long. Looked up from germline, CDR1 is SEHNR and CDR2 is FQNEAQ (reference sequence). CDR3: CASSPKGLLTGELFF. CDR3 coding DNA: TGTGCCAGCAGCCCAAAGGGACTTCTCACCGGGGAGCTGTTTTTT.

This clone was picked up one time. This chain uses TRBV6-1 with TRBJ1-5; D gene unclear. V lost 2 bases to trimming and J lost 6 bases, with 8 bases between them. CDR3 length: 13 amino acids. Germline V CDR1 and CDR2: MNHNS, SASEGT. In DNA form, the CDR3 reads TGTGCCAGCAGTGAACTTGTATTTCAGCCCCAGCATTTT. It is translated as CASSELVFQPQHF.

The V call is TRBV11-2, the J call TRBJ1-2; D remains unclear. V lost 4 bases and J 1 base, leaving 7 bases between the germline ends. The germline CDR1 and CDR2 sequences are SGHAT and FQNNGV. This CDR3 has 13 residues. The CDR3 nucleotides read TGTGCCAGCAGCTCACCAGTTAACTATGGCTACACCTTC. The encoded protein is CASSSPVNYGYTF.

This sequence joins TRBV2 and TRBJ1-6; possible D gene TRBD1, 5 bases. The V gene lost 5 bases and the J gene lost 6 bases, with 11 bases spanning the gap. CDR3 size: 14 residues. In germline, CDR1 is SNHLY, CDR2 FYNNEI. In DNA form, the CDR3 reads TGTGCCAGCAGTTCGGGGCCAGTTAATTCACCCCTCCACTTT. Encoded protein: CASSSGPVNSPLHF.

About this clone: Other DNA sequences within the sample encode an identical CDR3. The rearrangement joins TRBV20-1 to TRBJ2-3; D gene ambiguous. Trimming took 5 bases from V and 4 from J, leaving 4 bases between them. The CDR3 totals 10 residues. Germline-derived CDR1 and CDR2 are DFQATT and SNEGSKA (reference sequence). CDR3 sequence reads: CSASSDTQYF. The CDR3 region has the DNA TGCAGTGCTTCTTCAGATACGCAGTATTTT.

The chain recombines TRBV9 with TRBJ1-6; D is ambiguous. This CDR3 region has 15 residues. Between the trimmed V and J ends, which lost 5 bases and 6 bases, there was a span of 15 bases. Per the germline V gene, CDR1 is SGDLS and CDR2 is YYNGEE. The CDR3 protein is CASSLEDKSNSPLHF. CDR3 nucleotides: TGTGCCAGCAGTTTGGAGGATAAGAGTAATTCACCCCTCCACTTT.

The chain has TRBV19 and TRBJ2-2, with 12 positions matching TRBD2. The CDR3 is 15 residues long. Germline CDR1 LNHDA, CDR2 SQIVND (reference sequence). Germline trimming cut 6 bases from V and 6 bases from J; bases unmatched to any gene: 5. Written as DNA, the CDR3 is TGTGCCAGTAGCCCTAGCGGGGGGGCCCCCGGGGAGCTGTTTTTT. This translates into CASSPSGGAPGELFF.

The V call is TRBV14, the J call TRBJ2-1; D may match TRBD1 or TRBD2 (5 bases each). CDR3 length: 19 amino acids. Germline V gene data show CDR1 as SGHDN and CDR2 as FVKESK. Trimming shortened V by 0 bases and J by 6 bases, and 24 bases separated the two germline ends. The CDR3 protein is CASSQELSGIGTLGNEQFF. The CDR3, as DNA: TGTGCCAGCAGCCAAGAGTTGTCTGGTATAGGGACCCTAGGCAATGAGCAGTTCTTC.

The rearrangement links TRBV5-1 to TRBJ2-5, with D unclear. Per the germline V gene, CDR1 is SGHRS and CDR2 is YFSETQ. V shed 4 bases and J shed 0 bases, with 19 bases lying between them. The CDR3 spans 17 residues. The CDR3 reads CASSPDRQTLYQETQYF. The DNA of the CDR3 is TGCGCCAGCAGCCCGGACCGGCAAACTTTGTACCAAGAGACCCAGTACTTC.

This chain connects TRBV6-1 to TRBJ2-5, with a possible D match to TRBD1 (5 bases). V was pared by 7 bases and J by 0 bases, with 9 bases between. Germline V CDR1 and CDR2: MNHNS, SASEGT. CDR3 length equals 13 residues. CDR3 amino acids: CASTQGNQETQYF. DNA for the CDR3: TGTGCCAGCACTCAGGGAAACCAAGAGACCCAGTACTTC.

The chain links TRBV2 to TRBJ2-5; 8 positions agree with TRBD1. Trimming took 6 bases from V and 0 from J; bases not matched to a gene: 3. Germline lookup yields CDR1 SNHLY and CDR2 FYNNEI. The CDR3 covers 14 residues. CDR3 residues: CASRQGENQETQYF. CDR3 in DNA: TGTGCCAGCAGACAGGGGGAGAACCAAGAGACCCAGTACTTC.

The chain carries TRBV25-1 and TRBJ2-5, with unresolved D. The length of the CDR3 is 13 residues. Germline V gives CDR1 MGHDK, CDR2 SYGVNS. V lost 6 bases, J lost 5 bases, and 13 bases lay in between. The CDR3 loop is CASRGTDRETQYF. For the CDR3, the DNA is TGTGCCAGCAGGGGTACCGACCGTGAGACCCAGTACTTC. Full variable domain (missing parts from reference TRBV25-1 and TRBJ2-5): EADIYQTPRYLVIGTGKKITLECSQTMGHDKMYWYQQDPGMELHLIHYSYGVNSTEKGDLSSESTVSRIRTEHFPLTLESARPSHTSQYLCASRGTDRETQYFGPGTRLLVL.

The V call is TRBV9, the J call TRBJ2-3, with 8 bases aligning to TRBD2. The length of the CDR3 is 14 residues. The V and J ends lost 4 bases and 0 bases, in that order; junction bases with no gene match: 1. Germline V gene lookup returns CDR1 SGDLS and CDR2 YYNGEE. CDR3 residues: CASSTSGSTDTQYF. CDR3 DNA: TGTGCCAGCAGCACTAGCGGCAGCACAGATACGCAGTATTTT.

The count of this clone is one. The chain recombines TRBV5-1 with TRBJ1-5; D is perhaps TRBD1 (6 bases). CDR3 size: 15 residues. Germline values: CDR1 SGHRS, CDR2 YFSETQ. V lost 1 base to trimming and J lost 4 bases, with 12 bases between them. The DNA of the CDR3 is TGCGCCAGCAGCTTGTTAGGGGGACGTAATCAGCCCCAGCATTTT. It codes for CASSLLGGRNQPQHF.

The rearrangement uses TRBV6-5 and TRBJ2-1, with 8 bases lining up with TRBD2. Germline lookup yields CDR1 MNHEY and CDR2 SVGAGI. The J segment lost 9 bases and the V segment lost 2 bases, leaving 9 bases of the junction unmatched. The CDR3 extends over 15 amino acids. Here the CDR3 reads CASSYGTGGASEQFF. The CDR3 nucleotides are TGTGCCAGCAGTTACGGGACCGGGGGGGCCAGTGAGCAGTTCTTC.

The V and J genes are TRBV2 and TRBJ1-5; D might be TRBD1 (6 bases). The CDR3 spans 14 residues. The germline gives CDR1 SNHLY, CDR2 FYNNEI. Between the trimmed V and J ends, which lost 6 bases and 4 bases, there was a span of 13 bases. The CDR3 DNA reads TGTGCCAGCAGGGTGACAGGTATTAATCAGCCCCAGCATTTT. It is translated as CASRVTGINQPQHF.

V is TRBV6-1 and J is TRBJ2-5; TRBD2 is a possible D gene (5 bases). Germline loops: CDR1 MNHNS, CDR2 SASEGT. This CDR3 contains 15 residues. The V end was cut by 4 bases, the J end by 1 base, with 13 bases between. DNA of the CDR3: TGTGCCAGCAGTGCCCCGCGGGTCCCCCAAGAGACCCAGTACTTC. It is translated as CASSAPRVPQETQYF.

This clone was detected once. Other DNA sequences of this sample code for an identical CDR3. The chain combines TRBV18 with TRBJ2-7; 9 positions agree with TRBD1. Germline CDR1 and CDR2: KGHSH and LQKENI. V lost 5 bases to trimming and J lost 6 bases; unmatched junction nucleotides: 5. The CDR3 is 13 amino acids. The CDR3 coding sequence is TGTGCCAGCTCATCAACAGGGGGCGCCGAGCAGTACTTC. Residues: CASSSTGGAEQYF.